This T cell receptor beta chain was recorded in a study of cytomegalovirus exposure and HLA in healthy donors. Regarding the study as a whole: Most TCR beta V segments were productive about 90% or about 30% of the time in an earlier analysis. The authors excluded some V segments, including TRBV6-2 and TRBV6-3, as indistinguishable. By a later analysis, the bulk of CMV-associated TCR beta chains appeared HLA-restricted. As a later analysis showed, several of the most significant clusters appeared to be linked to common viral pathogens.

13 Jbeta primers and 60 Vbeta primers were used for the PCR. The repertoire was sequenced with immunoSEQ multiplex PCR; TCRdb's copy has only in-frame clones and lacks some. Of about 100,000 clones in the sample, more than 75% were seen once. The CDR3 sequence is 12 residues long. The germline V gene has CDR1 SEHNR and CDR2 FQNEAQ (reference sequence). V gave up 5 bases and J gave up 8 bases, with 12 bases separating them. A word on this clone: Antigen specificity is unknown.

Sequenced sample: PBMCs. The chain links TRBV7-9 to TRBJ1-1; no clear D gene. This receptor was identified in a woman in her fifties or sixties in good health and CMV-seronegative. The CDR3 protein is CASSPRGAEAFF. The CDR3 DNA follows: TGTGCCAGCAGCCCCCGTGGAGCAGAAGCTTTCTTT.